These 10 T cell receptor beta chains originate from one sample sequenced in a study of early T cells in non-severe SARS-CoV-2 infection. TCRdb re-called the 5' RACE reads with MiXCR, one entry per CDR3 protein. The repertoire holds fewer than 100,000 distinct CDR3 sequences, about an eighth seen once, with 3.4% in the top ten. The sequenced sample was whole blood. Receptors originate from an adult who was a healthcare worker with PCR-confirmed SARS-CoV-2 infection or an uninfected control (not recorded which).

This clonotype has just a few counts. This CDR3 is CASSNLAGGYNEQFF. The CDR3 DNA sequence: TGTGCCAGCAGTAATCTAGCGGGAGGGTACAATGAGCAGTTCTTC. The gene calls are TRBV9 and TRBJ2-1; 12 positions match TRBD2. The germline V gene has CDR1 SGDLS and CDR2 YYNGEE. V shed 5 bases and J 4 bases; nucleotides not matched to a gene: 4. The CDR3 length is 15 residues.

The chain is built from TRBV28 and TRBJ2-5; D not resolved. Germline V gives CDR1 MDHEN, CDR2 SYDVKM. This CDR3 region has 13 residues. V was shortened by 6 bases and J by 4 bases, with 12 bases between the two germline ends. CDR3 DNA sequence: TGTGCCAGCAGCCCATACCGAGGAGAGACCCAGTACTTC. Protein sequence: CASSPYRGETQYF. Based on the CDR3 plus reference TRBV28 and TRBJ2-5, the full variable domain is DVKVTQSSRYLVKRTGEKVFLECVQDMDHENMFWYRQDPGLGLRLIYFSYDVKMKEKGDIPEGYSVSREKKERFSLILESASTNQTSMYLCASSPYRGETQYFGPGTRLLVL.

This clonotype was observed a handful of times. The chain employs TRBV5-1 and TRBJ2-3, with D tentatively TRBD2 (5 bases). Germline-derived CDR1 and CDR2 are SGHRS and YFSETQ. With 4 bases removed from V and 6 bases from J, the gap between germline ends came to 12 bases. The CDR3 has 13 residues. Here the CDR3 DNA reads TGCGCCAGCAGCCCGAGGAGCGGTGATACGCAGTATTTT. Translation: CASSPRSGDTQYF.

The sample holds a few counts of this clonotype. This sequence joins TRBV6-6 and TRBJ2-1, with D possibly matching TRBD2 (6 bases). The CDR3 is 15 residues long. The ends were cut back, 6 bases at V and 3 bases at J, with 15 bases in the middle. Germline CDR1 is MNHNY and CDR2 is SVGAGI (reference sequence). CDR3 loop: CASRAAWGDYNEQFF. Written as DNA, the CDR3 is TGTGCCAGCAGGGCTGCTTGGGGGGACTACAATGAGCAGTTCTTC.

The chain combines TRBV20-1 with TRBJ2-7, with 10 bases fitting TRBD2. With V trimmed by 2 bases and J by 3 bases, 7 bases remained unmatched. In germline, CDR1 is DFQATT, CDR2 SNEGSKA (reference sequence). CDR3 size: 15 residues. CDR3 DNA sequence: TGCAGTGCTAGACTAGCGGGAGTTACTGACTACGAGCAGTACTTC. This translates into CSARLAGVTDYEQYF.

In this sample, this clonotype turned up many times. The J gene is TRBJ2-2, the V gene TRBV30, with D possibly being TRBD1 or TRBD2 (5 bases each). Germline values: CDR1 GTSNPN, CDR2 SVGIG (reference sequence). The CDR3 runs 12 residues. In DNA, the CDR3 is TGTACCGGGACCCGGAACACCGGGGAGCTGTTTTTT. Translation: CTGTRNTGELFF. Full variable domain (outside the CDR3, taken from reference TRBV30 and TRBJ2-2): SQTIHQWPATLVQPVGSPLSLECTVEGTSNPNLYWYRQAAGRGLQLLFYSVGIGQISSEVPQNLSASRPQDRQFILSSKKLLLSDSGFYLCTGTRNTGELFFGEGSRLTVL.

The CDR3 loop is CASSERGSHTGELFF. As DNA, the CDR3 is TGTGCCAGCAGTGAACGCGGGAGCCACACCGGGGAGCTGTTTTTT. The chain is built from TRBV2 and TRBJ2-2, with TRBD2 matching 7 bases. Losses at the gene ends were 2 bases for V and 3 bases for J; bases not matched to a gene: 3. Germline values: CDR1 SNHLY, CDR2 FYNNEI. CDR3 length: 15 residues.

This clonotype was seen only a few times. The gene calls are TRBV11-2 and TRBJ2-1; D gene unclear. The CDR3 contains 13 residues. The V and J ends lost 4 bases and 5 bases respectively, with 9 bases between them. Germline CDR1 reads SGHAT; CDR2 reads FQNNGV. CDR3 sequence: CASSYNSNNEQFF. For the CDR3, the DNA is TGTGCCAGCAGCTACAATTCGAACAATGAGCAGTTCTTC.

This clonotype was seen repeatedly, ten times or more. This chain joins TRBV11-1 and TRBJ2-2; TRBD1 is a possible D gene (5 bases). In germline, CDR1 is SGHAT, CDR2 FQDESV (reference sequence). V lost 2 bases and J 3 bases, leaving 7 bases between the germline ends. The CDR3 runs to 14 residues. The CDR3 spells CASSLTGYTGELFF. The CDR3, as DNA: TGTGCCAGCAGCTTAACAGGCTACACCGGGGAGCTGTTTTTT.

V usage is TRBV7-8 and J usage is TRBJ2-7; D gene unclear. The CDR3 is 14 amino acids. The V gene lost 4 bases and the J gene lost 0 bases, with 10 bases spanning the gap. CDR1 and CDR2 from the germline V gene are SGHVS and FQNEAQ. The CDR3 reads CASSSDSASYEQYF. The CDR3 DNA reads as TGTGCCAGCAGCTCAGACTCGGCCTCCTACGAGCAGTACTTC.